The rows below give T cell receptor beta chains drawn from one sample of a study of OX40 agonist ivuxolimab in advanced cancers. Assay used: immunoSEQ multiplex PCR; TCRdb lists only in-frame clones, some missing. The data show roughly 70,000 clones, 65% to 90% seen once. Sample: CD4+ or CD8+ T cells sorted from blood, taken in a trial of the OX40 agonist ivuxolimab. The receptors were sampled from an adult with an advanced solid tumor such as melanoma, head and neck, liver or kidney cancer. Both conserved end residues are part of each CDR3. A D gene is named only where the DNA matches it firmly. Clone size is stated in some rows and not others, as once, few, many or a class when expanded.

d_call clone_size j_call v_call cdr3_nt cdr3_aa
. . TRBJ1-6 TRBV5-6 TGTGCCAGCAGCTTGGTGGGAACCTATAATTCACCCCTCCACTTT CASSLVGTYNSPLHF
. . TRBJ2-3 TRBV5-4 TGTGCCAGCAGCTTGGGACGGACGGACACAGATACGCAGTATTTT CASSLGRTDTDTQYF
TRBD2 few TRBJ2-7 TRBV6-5 TGTGCCAGCAGGAAGAGGGAGGGCTACGAGCAGTACTTC CASRKREGYEQYF
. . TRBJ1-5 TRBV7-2 TGTGCCAGCAGCCTAACAGGACAGACCAATCAGCCCCAGCATTTT CASSLTGQTNQPQHF
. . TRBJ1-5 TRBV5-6 TGTGCCAGCAGCTTGGGACAAGGGCCGCCCCAGCATTTT CASSLGQGPPQHF
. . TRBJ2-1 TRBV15 TGTGCCACCAGCAGAGATCTGGGTTATCCCGGCTCCTACAATGAGCAGTTCTTC CATSRDLGYPGSYNEQFF
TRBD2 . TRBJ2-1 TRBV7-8 TGTGCCAGCAGCTTACGGCGGGAGGTCTACAATGAGCAGTTCTTC CASSLRREVYNEQFF
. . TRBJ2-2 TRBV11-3 TGTGCCAGCAGCTTAGAGACCGGGGAGCTGTTTTTT CASSLETGELFF
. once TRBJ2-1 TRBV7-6 TGTGCCAGCAGCTTAGGTCGGGAGCAGTTCTTC CASSLGREQFF
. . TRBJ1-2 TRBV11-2 TGTGCCAGCGGTCCGCGCTCGACTCTCTATGGCTACACCTTC CASGPRSTLYGYTF
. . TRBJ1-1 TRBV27 TGTGCCAGCAGTTTATCGTGGGCATCCACTGAAGCTTTCTTT CASSLSWASTEAFF
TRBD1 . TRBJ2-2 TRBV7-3 TGTGCCAGCAGCGCCGACAGGGGGTCCACCGGGGAGCTGTTTTTT CASSADRGSTGELFF
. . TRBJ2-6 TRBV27 TGTGCCAGCAGGGCGGGAAGAGCTGGGGCCAACGTCCTGACTTTC CASRAGRAGANVLTF
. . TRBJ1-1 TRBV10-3 TGTGCCATCAGGAGGGGGGACACTGAAGCTTTCTTT CAIRRGDTEAFF
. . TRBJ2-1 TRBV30 TGTGCCTGGAGTGTATTGGCAAGGCAGTTCTTC CAWSVLARQFF
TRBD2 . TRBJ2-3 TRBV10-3 TGTGCCATCAGTGACCCCGGTGGTAGCGGGAGCTCGGATACGCAGTATTTT CAISDPGGSGSSDTQYF
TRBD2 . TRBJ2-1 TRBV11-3 TGTGCCAGCAGCCTCGGGACTAGCGGGCAGCAGTTCTTC CASSLGTSGQQFF
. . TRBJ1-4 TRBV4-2 TGTGCCAGCAGCCAAGGGGCGCCAGGGGCGCGAGGGGAAAAACTGTTTTTT CASSQGAPGARGEKLFF
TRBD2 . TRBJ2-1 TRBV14 TGTGCCAGCAACTTAAACGGGAGGGGTGAGCAGTTCTTC CASNLNGRGEQFF
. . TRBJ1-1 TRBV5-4 TGTGCCAGCAGCACGACAGTGAACACTGAAGCTTTCTTT CASSTTVNTEAFF
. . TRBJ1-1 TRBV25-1 TGTGCCAGCAGGGGAAGAACGCAGCCTGTTAGCACTGAAGCTTTCTTT CASRGRTQPVSTEAFF
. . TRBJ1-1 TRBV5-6 TGTGCCAGCACCGGGACTTCTGAAGCTTTCTTT CASTGTSEAFF
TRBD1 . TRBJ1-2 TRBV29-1 TGCAGCGGGATACAGGGGAACTATGGCTACACCTTC CSGIQGNYGYTF
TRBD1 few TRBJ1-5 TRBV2 TGTGCCAGCAGTGGGGCAGGGGGAAATCAGCCCCAGCATTTT CASSGAGGNQPQHF
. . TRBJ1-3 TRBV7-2 TGTGCCAGCAGCTCGGGGCCAGGGTCTGGAAACACCATATATTTT CASSSGPGSGNTIYF
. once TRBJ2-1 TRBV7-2 TGTGCCAGCAGCTTAGAGAGTGCATCCTACAATGAGCAGTTCTTC CASSLESASYNEQFF
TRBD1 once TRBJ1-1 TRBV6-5 TGTGCCAGCAGTTCCTTGACAGGGGGGAACACTGAAGCTTTCTTT CASSSLTGGNTEAFF
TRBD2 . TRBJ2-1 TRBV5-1 TGCGCCAGCAGCTTACAACAGCGGGAGACCTACAATGAGCAGTTCTTC CASSLQQRETYNEQFF
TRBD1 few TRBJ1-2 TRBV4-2 TGTGCCAGCAGCCAGGGGTTTCGGGACAGCCGCTATGGCTACACCTTC CASSQGFRDSRYGYTF